This paragraph covers one T cell receptor beta chain sequence. The antigen it recognizes is unknown. Per-base qualities were not stored, and no clone one base away is much larger. V was cut back by 1 base and J by 6 bases, leaving a gap of 21 bases between them. The CDR3 has 18 amino acids, counting the end cysteine and phenylalanine. CDR3 DNA is the only sequence kept; it has 54 bases, read in frame from the first base. CDR1 and CDR2 (SGHNT, YENEEA) derive from the germline V gene. Participants in the prospective study were enrolled through a virtual design, were aged about 18 to 90 years, and lived in under 25 United States geographic areas. To assign participants to cohorts, the prospective study relied on clinical history that participants themselves reported in a screening survey and a study questionnaire. Recovered participants in ImmuneRACE Cohort 3 were defined as having two consecutive negative NP/OP PCR tests, clearance from a healthcare professional, or resolution of symptoms. In the prospective study, mobile phlebotomists collected whole blood, serum and a nasopharyngeal or oropharyngeal swab from each participant. Additional blood draws and questionnaires over an approximately two-month period could optionally be provided by prospective study participants. Prospective study blood samples were shipped either frozen or at room temperature before DNA extraction.

These data belong to a study of blood T cell repertoires in COVID-19 (TCRdb year 2020). Regarding the research as a whole: The collaborator samples originated in the United States, Italy and Spain and spanned the acute and convalescent phases of COVID-19. Where available, HLA class I and class II types were obtained from metadata supplied by the sample provider rather than from assay-based typing. Nearly every sample came with metadata listing a de-identified subject ID, COVID-19 status, age in years and sex. Subjects who had been exposed to COVID-19, were actively infected with it, or had recovered from it provided the deeply sampled blood TCRbeta repertoires that made up the dataset. A freely available public database, intended as a resource for researchers studying the immune response to SARS-CoV-2, is where the repertoires were released. The samples were drawn from the first 160 participants of the ongoing ImmuneRACE study and from 1,254 subjects provided by 6 global collaborators. The prospective study material was composed of cDNA or gDNA derived from T cells, B-cell-depleted T cells, or PBMCs.

Study-wide conclusions, independent of this receptor: The quantity of clinical and demographic metadata differed by source and by participant and was supplied without curation.

TCRbeta CDR3 regions were amplified from genomic DNA using the immunoSEQ Assay, a bias-controlled multiplex PCR. On the study's bioinformatics: The number of nucleated cells in each sample was estimated by amplification of reference gene primers within the assay. To quantify the absolute abundance of each unique TCRbeta CDR3 rearrangement, sequence reads were collapsed and filtered. For each sample, productive Simpson clonality was calculated by taking the square root of Simpson's diversity index across productive rearrangements. TCRdb's version of the immuneACCESS table is confined to in-frame rearrangements and falls short of the full clone set. An unresolved V gene accounts for under half of the shortfall where checked; the remainder is of unknown origin. From that table come the V and J calls and clone size; the DNA was used to work out D and trimming. Recorded for this sample are about 250,000 clones; around nine tenths of them occurred a single time. The ten largest clonotypes hold about 1.6% of the sample.

The rearrangement joined TRBV11-3 to TRBJ2-2, with TRBD1 tentatively as D gene (6 bases match). The source of this sequence is a woman in her 50s who had recovered from COVID-19. Sequencing was carried out using PBMCs or T cells enriched from blood (not recorded which). The CDR3 reads CASSLGLLAQGWAGELFF. The bases are TGTGCCAGCAGCTTAGGACTGCTGGCACAGGGCTGGGCCGGGGAGCTGTTTTTT.